This TCR beta chain appears in the sequencing data of a study of blood T cell repertoires in COVID-19. The overall study: Acute and convalescent COVID-19 specimens originated in the United States, Italy and Spain. Sources were T cells, B-cell-depleted T cells, or PBMCs; the material itself was cDNA or gDNA.

The authors' processing: Amplification with reference gene primers provided the estimates of nucleated cell counts. Generated by immunoSEQ multiplex PCR, the TCRdb table keeps only in-frame clones and is missing some. V and J calls and clone size follow that table, whereas D and trimming were derived from the DNA. The sample has under 400,000 clones, roughly 89% seen once. CDR3 size: 14 residues. Trimming took 6 bases from V and 4 from J; bases not matched to a gene: 6. Germline CDR1 MNHEY, CDR2 SVGAGI. The chain links TRBV6-5 to TRBJ1-5; 7 bases match TRBD1. What was sequenced was peripheral blood. The clonotype was recovered from a man aged 18 to 29 with active or convalescent COVID-19. The CDR3 spells CASRKTGKNQPQHF. CDR3 sequence (DNA): TGTGCCAGCAGGAAGACAGGGAAAAATCAGCCCCAGCATTTT.